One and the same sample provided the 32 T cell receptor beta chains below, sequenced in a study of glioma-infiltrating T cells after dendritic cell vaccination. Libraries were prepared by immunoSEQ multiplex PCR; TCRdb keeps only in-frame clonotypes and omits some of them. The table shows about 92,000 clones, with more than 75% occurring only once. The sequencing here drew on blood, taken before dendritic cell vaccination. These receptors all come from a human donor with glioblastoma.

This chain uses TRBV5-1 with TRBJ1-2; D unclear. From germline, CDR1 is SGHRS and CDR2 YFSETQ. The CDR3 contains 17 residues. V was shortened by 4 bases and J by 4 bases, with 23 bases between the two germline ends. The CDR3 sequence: CASSRAAADKVFYGYTF. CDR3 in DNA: TGCGCCAGCAGCCGGGCAGCGGCCGATAAGGTCTTCTATGGCTACACCTTC.

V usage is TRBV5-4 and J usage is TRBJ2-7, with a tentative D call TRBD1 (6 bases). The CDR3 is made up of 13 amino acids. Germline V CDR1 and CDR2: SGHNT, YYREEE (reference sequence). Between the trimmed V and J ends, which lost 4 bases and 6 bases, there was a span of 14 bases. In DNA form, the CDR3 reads TGTGCCAGCAGCAGACAGGACAGCGGCGAGCAGTACTTC. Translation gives CASSRQDSGEQYF. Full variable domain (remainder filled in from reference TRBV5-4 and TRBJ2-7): ETGVTQSPTHLIKTRGQQVTLRCSSQSGHNTVSWYQQALGQGPQFIFQYYREEENGRGNFPPRFSGLQFPNYSSELNVNALELDDSALYLCASSRQDSGEQYFGPGTRLTVT.

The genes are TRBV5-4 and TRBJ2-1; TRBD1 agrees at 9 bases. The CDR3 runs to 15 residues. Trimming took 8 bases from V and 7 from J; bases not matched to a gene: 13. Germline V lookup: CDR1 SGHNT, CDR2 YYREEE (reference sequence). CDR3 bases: TGTGCCAGTGGGGGACCGGGACAGGGATATAATGAGCAGTTCTTC. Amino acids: CASGGPGQGYNEQFF. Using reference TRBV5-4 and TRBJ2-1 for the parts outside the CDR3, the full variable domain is ETGVTQSPTHLIKTRGQQVTLRCSSQSGHNTVSWYQQALGQGPQFIFQYYREEENGRGNFPPRFSGLQFPNYSSELNVNALELDDSALYLCASGGPGQGYNEQFFGPGTRLTVL.

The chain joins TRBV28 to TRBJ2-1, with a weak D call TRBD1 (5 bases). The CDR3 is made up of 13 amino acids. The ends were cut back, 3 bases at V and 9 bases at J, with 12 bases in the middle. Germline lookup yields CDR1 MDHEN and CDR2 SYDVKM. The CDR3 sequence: CASSFGHFTEQFF. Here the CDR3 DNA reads TGTGCCAGCAGTTTCGGACATTTCACTGAGCAGTTCTTC. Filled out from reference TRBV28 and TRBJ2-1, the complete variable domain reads DVKVTQSSRYLVKRTGEKVFLECVQDMDHENMFWYRQDPGLGLRLIYFSYDVKMKEKGDIPEGYSVSREKKERFSLILESASTNQTSMYLCASSFGHFTEQFFGPGTRLTVL.

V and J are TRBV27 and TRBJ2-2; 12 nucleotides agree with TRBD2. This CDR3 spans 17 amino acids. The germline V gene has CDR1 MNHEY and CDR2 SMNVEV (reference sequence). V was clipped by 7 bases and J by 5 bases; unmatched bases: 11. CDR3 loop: CASNPLPLAGGTGELFF. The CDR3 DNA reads TGTGCCAGCAATCCCCTCCCCCTAGCGGGGGGGACCGGGGAGCTGTTTTTT.

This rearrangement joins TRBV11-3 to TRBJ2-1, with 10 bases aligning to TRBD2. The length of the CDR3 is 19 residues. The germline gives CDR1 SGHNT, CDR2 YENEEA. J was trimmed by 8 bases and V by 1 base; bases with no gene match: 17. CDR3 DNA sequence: TGTGCCAGCAGCTTAGGGCCGGGGCGTGGGCTAGCGGGAGTTCATGAGCAGTTCTTC. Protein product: CASSLGPGRGLAGVHEQFF. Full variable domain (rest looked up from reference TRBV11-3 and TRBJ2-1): EAGVVQSPRYKIIEKKQPVAFWCNPISGHNTLYWYLQNLGQGPELLIRYENEEAVDDSQLPKDRFSAERLKGVDSTLKIQPAELGDSAVYLCASSLGPGRGLAGVHEQFFGPGTRLTVL.

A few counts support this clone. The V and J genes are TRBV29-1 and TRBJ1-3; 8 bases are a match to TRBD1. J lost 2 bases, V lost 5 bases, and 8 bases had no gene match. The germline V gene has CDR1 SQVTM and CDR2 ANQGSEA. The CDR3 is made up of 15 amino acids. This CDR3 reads CSVRQGADAGNTIYF. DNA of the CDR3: TGCAGCGTTCGGCAGGGGGCAGATGCTGGAAACACCATATATTTT.

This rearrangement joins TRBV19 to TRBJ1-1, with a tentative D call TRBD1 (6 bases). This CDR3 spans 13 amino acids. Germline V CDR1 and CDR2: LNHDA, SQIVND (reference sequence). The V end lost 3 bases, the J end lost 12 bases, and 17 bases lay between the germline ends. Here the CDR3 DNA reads TGTGCCAGTAGTATGGGCGGGGGGCTATCCCCTTTCTTT. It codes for CASSMGGGLSPFF.

The CDR3 spells CASTRAGPFYGYTF. CDR3 nucleotide sequence: TGTGCCAGTACCCGGGCAGGGCCCTTCTATGGCTACACCTTC. V and J are TRBV19 and TRBJ1-2; the D gene is possibly TRBD1 (5 bases). V was shortened by 7 bases and J by 4 bases, with 16 bases between the two germline ends. CDR1 LNHDA and CDR2 SQIVND come from the germline V gene (reference sequence). This CDR3 is 14 amino acids long.

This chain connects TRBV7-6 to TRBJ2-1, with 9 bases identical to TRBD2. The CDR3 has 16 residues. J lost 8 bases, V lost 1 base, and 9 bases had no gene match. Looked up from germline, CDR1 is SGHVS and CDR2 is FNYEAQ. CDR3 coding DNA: TGTGCCAGCAGCTTAGAATGGGCGGGAGGGCTCGATGAGCAGTTCTTC. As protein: CASSLEWAGGLDEQFF.

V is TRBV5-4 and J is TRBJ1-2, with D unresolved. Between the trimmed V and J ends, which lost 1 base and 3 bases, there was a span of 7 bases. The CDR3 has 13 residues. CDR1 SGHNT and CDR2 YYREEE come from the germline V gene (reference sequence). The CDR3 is CASSLTAYYGYTF. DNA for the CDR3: TGTGCCAGCAGCTTGACAGCTTACTATGGCTACACCTTC.

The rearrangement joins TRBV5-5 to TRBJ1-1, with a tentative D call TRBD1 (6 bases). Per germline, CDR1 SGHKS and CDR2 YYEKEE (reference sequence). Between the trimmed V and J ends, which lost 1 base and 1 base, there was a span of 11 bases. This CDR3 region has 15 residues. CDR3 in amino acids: CASSLWGQGNTEAFF. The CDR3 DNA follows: TGTGCCAGCAGCTTGTGGGGGCAGGGGAACACTGAAGCTTTCTTT.

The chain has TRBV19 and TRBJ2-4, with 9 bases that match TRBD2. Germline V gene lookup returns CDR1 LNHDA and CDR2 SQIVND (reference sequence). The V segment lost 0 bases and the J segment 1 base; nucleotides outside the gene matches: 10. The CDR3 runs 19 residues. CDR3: CASSIELAGSKSAKNIQYF. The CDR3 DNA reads TGTGCCAGTAGTATAGAGCTAGCGGGATCCAAATCCGCCAAAAACATTCAGTACTTC.

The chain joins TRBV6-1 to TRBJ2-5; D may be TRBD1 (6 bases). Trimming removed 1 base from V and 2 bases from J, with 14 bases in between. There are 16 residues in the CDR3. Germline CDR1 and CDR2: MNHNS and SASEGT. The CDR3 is CASSEGAGAPQETQYF. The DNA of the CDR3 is TGTGCCAGCAGTGAAGGGGCAGGGGCGCCACAAGAGACCCAGTACTTC.

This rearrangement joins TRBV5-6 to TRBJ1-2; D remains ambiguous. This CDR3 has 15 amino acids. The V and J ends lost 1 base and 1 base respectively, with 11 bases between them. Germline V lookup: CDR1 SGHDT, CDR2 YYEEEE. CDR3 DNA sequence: TGTGCCAGCAGCTTGAGGACTAGTGTTAACTATGGCTACACCTTC. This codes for CASSLRTSVNYGYTF.

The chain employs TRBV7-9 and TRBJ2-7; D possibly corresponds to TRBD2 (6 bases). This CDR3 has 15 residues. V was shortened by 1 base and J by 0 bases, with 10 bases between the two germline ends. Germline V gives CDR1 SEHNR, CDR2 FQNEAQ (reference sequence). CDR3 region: CASSLGRGTSYEQYF. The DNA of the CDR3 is TGTGCCAGCAGCTTAGGACGGGGGACCTCCTACGAGCAGTACTTC.

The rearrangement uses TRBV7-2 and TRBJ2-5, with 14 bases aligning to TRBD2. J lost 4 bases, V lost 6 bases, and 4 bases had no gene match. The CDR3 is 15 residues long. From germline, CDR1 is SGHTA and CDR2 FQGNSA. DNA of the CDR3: TGTGCCAGCAGGACTAGCGGGGGGGCCGTAGAGACCCAGTACTTC. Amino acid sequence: CASRTSGGAVETQYF. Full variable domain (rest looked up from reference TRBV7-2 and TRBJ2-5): GAGVSQSPSNKVTEKGKDVELRCDPISGHTALYWYRQSLGQGLEFLIYFQGNSAPDKSGLPSDRFSAERTGGSVSTLTIQRTQQEDSAVYLCASRTSGGAVETQYFGPGTRLLVL.

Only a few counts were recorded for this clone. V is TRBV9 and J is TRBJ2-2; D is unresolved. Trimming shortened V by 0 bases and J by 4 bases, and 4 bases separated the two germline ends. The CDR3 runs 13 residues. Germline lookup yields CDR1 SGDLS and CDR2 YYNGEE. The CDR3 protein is CASSVVATGELFF. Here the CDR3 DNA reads TGTGCCAGCAGCGTAGTGGCCACCGGGGAGCTGTTTTTT. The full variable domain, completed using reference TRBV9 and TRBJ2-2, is DSGVTQTPKHLITATGQRVTLRCSPRSGDLSVYWYQQSLDQGLQFLIQYYNGEERAKGNILERFSAQQFPDLHSELNLSSLELGDSALYFCASSVVATGELFFGEGSRLTVL.

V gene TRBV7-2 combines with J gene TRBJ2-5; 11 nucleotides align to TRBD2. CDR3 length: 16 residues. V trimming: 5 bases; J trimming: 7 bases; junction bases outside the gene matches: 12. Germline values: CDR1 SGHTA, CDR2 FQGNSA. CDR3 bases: TGTGCCAGCAGCATGACTAGCGGGACTGGTTGGGGGACCCAGTACTTC. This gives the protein CASSMTSGTGWGTQYF.

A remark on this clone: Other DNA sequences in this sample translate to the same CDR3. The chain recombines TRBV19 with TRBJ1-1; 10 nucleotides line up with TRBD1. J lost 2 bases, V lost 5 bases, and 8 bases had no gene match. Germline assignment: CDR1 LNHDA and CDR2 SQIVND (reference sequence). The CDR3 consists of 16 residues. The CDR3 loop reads CASSARDRGRNTEAFF. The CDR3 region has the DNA TGTGCCAGTAGTGCTCGGGACAGGGGCCGTAACACTGAAGCTTTCTTT. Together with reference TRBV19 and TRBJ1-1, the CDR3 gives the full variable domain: DGGITQSPKYLFRKEGQNVTLSCEQNLNHDAMYWYRQDPGQGLRLIYYSQIVNDFQKGDIAEGYSVSREKKESFPLTVTSAQKNPTAFYLCASSARDRGRNTEAFFGQGTRLTVV.

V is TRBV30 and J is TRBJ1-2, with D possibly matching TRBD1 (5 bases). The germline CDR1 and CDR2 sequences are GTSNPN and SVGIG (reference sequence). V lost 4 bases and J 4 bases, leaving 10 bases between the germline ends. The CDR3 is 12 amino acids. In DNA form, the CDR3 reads TGTGCCTGGACCGACAGTCGCTATGGCTACACCTTC. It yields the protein CAWTDSRYGYTF. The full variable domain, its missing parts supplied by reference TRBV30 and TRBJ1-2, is SQTIHQWPATLVQPVGSPLSLECTVEGTSNPNLYWYRQAAGRGLQLLFYSVGIGQISSEVPQNLSASRPQDRQFILSSKKLLLSDSGFYLCAWTDSRYGYTFGSGTRLTVV.

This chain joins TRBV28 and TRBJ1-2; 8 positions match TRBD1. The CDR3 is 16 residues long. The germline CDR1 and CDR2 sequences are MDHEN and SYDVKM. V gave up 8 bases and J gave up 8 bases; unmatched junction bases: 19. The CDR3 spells CASLTQPGGAFRGYTF. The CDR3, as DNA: TGTGCCAGCCTTACTCAGCCAGGGGGCGCCTTTCGGGGCTACACCTTC.

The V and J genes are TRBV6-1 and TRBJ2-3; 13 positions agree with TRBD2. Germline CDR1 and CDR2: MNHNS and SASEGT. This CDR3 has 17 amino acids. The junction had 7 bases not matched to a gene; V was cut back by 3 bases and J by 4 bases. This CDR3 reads CASSDPGTSGNADTQYF. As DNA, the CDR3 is TGTGCCAGCAGTGACCCAGGGACTAGCGGGAACGCAGATACGCAGTATTTT.

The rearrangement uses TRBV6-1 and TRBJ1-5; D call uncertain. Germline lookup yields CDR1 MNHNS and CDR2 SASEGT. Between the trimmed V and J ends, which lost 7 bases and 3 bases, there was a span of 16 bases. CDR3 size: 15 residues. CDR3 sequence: CASTSPGVANQPQHF. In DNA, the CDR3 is TGTGCCAGCACCTCCCCCGGGGTTGCCAATCAGCCCCAGCATTTT.

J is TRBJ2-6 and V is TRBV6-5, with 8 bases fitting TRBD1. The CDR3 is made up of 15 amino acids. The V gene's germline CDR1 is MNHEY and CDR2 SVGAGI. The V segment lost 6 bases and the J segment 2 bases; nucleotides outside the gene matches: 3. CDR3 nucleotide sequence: TGTGCCAGCAGCTCGGGACAGGCTGGGGCCAACGTCCTGACTTTC. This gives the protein CASSSGQAGANVLTF.

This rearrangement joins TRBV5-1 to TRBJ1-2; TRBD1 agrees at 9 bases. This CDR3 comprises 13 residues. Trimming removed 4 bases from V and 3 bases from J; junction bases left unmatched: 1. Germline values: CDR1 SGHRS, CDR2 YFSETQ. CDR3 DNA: TGCGCCAGCAGCCGGACAGGGGACTATGGCTACACCTTC. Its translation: CASSRTGDYGYTF. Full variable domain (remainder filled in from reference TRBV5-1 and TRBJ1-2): KAGVTQTPRYLIKTRGQQVTLSCSPISGHRSVSWYQQTPGQGLQFLFEYFSETQRNKGNFPGRFSGRQFSNSRSEMNVSTLELGDSALYLCASSRTGDYGYTFGSGTRLTVV.

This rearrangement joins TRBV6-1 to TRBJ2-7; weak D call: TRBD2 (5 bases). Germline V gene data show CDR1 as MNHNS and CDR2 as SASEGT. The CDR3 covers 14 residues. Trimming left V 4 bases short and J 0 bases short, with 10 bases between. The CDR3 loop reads CASSASRDSYEQYF. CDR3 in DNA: TGTGCCAGCAGTGCCTCCCGGGACTCCTACGAGCAGTACTTC.

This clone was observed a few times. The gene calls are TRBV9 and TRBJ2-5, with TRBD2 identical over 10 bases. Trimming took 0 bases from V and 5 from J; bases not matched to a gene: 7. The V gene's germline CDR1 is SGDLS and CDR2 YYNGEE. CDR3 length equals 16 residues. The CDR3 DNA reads TGTGCCAGCAGCGTAGACCTCAGCGGGGGGGCGGAGACCCAGTACTTC. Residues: CASSVDLSGGAETQYF.

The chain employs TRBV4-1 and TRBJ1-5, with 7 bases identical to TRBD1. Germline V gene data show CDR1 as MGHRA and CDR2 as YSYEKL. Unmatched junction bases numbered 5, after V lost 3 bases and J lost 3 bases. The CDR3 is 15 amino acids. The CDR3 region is CASSHSQGDNQPQHF. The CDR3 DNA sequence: TGCGCCAGCAGCCACTCCCAGGGGGACAATCAGCCCCAGCATTTT.

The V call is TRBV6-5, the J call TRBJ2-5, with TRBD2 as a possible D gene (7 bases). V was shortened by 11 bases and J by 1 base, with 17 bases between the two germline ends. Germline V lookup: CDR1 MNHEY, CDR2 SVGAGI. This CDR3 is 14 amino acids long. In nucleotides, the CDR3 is TGTGCCGCTGGGGCGGGGGACATCCAAGAGACCCAGTACTTC. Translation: CAAGAGDIQETQYF.

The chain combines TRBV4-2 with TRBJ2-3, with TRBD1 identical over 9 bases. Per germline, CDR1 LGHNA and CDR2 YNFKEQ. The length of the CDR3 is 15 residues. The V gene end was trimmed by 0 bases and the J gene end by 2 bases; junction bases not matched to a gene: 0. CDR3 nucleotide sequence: TGTGCCAGCAGCCAAGAACAGGGGGCCACAGATACGCAGTATTTT. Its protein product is CASSQEQGATDTQYF.

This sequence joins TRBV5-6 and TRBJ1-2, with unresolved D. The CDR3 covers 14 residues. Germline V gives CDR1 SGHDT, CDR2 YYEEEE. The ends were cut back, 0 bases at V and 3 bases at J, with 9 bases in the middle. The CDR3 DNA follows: TGTGCCAGCAGCTTGGACGGGTTTGACTATGGCTACACCTTC. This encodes CASSLDGFDYGYTF.